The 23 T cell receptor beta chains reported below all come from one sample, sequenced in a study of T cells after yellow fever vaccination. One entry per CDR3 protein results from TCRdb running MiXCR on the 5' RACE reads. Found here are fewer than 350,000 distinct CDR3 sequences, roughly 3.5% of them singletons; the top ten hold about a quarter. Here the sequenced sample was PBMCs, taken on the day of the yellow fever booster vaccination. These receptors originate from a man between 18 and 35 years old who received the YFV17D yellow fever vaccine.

CDR3 sequence (DNA): TGTGCCAGCAGTTTCCATAGCGAAGAGACCCAGTACTTC. Its protein is CASSFHSEETQYF. The chain has TRBV12-3 or TRBV12-4 and TRBJ2-5, with D perhaps matching TRBD2 (5 bases). This CDR3 contains 13 residues. Trimming stripped 3 bases from V and 3 bases from J, with 8 bases between.

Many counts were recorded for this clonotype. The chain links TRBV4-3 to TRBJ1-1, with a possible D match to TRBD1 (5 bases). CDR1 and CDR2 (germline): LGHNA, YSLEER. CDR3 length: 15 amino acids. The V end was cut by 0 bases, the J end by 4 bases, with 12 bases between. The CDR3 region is CASSQDPGRSTEAFF. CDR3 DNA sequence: TGCGCCAGCAGCCAAGACCCAGGGAGGAGCACTGAAGCTTTCTTT.

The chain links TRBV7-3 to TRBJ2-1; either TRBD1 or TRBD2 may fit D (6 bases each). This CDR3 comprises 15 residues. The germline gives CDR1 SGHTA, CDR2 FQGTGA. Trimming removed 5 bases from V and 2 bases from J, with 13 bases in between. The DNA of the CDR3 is TGTGCCAGCAGCCCGCCCGGGGGCCCCTACAATGAGCAGTTCTTC. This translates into CASSPPGGPYNEQFF.

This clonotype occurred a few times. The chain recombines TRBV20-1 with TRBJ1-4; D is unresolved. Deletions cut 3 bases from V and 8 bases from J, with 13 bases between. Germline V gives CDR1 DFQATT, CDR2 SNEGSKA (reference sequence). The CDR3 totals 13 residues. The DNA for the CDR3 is TGCAGTGCTAGTTCCACGGGTGGAGAAAAACTGTTTTTT. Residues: CSASSTGGEKLFF.

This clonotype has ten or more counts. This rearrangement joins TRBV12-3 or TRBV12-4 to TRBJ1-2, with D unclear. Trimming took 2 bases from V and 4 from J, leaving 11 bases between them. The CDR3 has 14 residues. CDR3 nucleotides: TGTGCCAGCAGTTTAAATCGAGGGCCCTATGGCTACACCTTC. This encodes CASSLNRGPYGYTF.

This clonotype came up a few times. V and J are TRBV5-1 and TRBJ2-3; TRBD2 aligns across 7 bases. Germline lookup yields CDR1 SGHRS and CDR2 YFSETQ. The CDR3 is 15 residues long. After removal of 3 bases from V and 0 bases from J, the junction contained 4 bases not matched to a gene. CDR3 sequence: CASSSPAGSTDTQYF. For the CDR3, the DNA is TGCGCCAGCAGCTCCCCAGCGGGGAGCACAGATACGCAGTATTTT.

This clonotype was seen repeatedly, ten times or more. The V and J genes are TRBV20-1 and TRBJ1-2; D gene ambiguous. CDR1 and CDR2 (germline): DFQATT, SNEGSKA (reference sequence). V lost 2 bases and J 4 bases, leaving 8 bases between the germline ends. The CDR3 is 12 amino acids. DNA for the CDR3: TGCAGTGCTAGAAAGTTGGTCTATGGCTACACCTTC. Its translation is CSARKLVYGYTF.

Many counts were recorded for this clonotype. The CDR3 nucleotides are TGCGCCAGCAGCCGGGGGCAGGACTACGAGCAGTACTTC. Its protein product is CASSRGQDYEQYF. This chain connects TRBV4-1 to TRBJ2-7, with a possible D match to TRBD1 (6 bases). The V and J ends lost 4 bases and 3 bases respectively, with 10 bases between them. The CDR3 loop spans 13 amino acids. Germline CDR1 is MGHRA and CDR2 is YSYEKL.

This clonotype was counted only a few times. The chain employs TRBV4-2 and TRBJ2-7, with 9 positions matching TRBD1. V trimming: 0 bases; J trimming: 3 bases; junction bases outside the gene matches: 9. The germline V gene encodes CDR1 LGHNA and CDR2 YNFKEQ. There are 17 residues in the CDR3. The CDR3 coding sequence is TGTGCCAGCAGCCAAGATGGGACAGGGACGTTCGTCTACGAGCAGTACTTC. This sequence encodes CASSQDGTGTFVYEQYF.

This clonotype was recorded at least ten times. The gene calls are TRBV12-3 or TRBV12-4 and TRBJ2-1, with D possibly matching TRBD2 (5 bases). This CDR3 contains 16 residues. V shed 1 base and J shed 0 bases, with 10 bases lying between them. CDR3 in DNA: TGTGCCAGCAGTTTAGAAGGGAGCAGCTCCTACAATGAGCAGTTCTTC. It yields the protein CASSLEGSSSYNEQFF.

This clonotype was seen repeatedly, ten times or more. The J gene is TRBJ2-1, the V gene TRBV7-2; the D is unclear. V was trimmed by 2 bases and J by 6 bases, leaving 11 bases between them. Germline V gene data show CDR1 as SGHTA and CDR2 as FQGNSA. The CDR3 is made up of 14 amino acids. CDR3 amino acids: CASSLRIAGNEQFF. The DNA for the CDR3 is TGTGCCAGCAGCTTACGGATAGCAGGCAATGAGCAGTTCTTC.

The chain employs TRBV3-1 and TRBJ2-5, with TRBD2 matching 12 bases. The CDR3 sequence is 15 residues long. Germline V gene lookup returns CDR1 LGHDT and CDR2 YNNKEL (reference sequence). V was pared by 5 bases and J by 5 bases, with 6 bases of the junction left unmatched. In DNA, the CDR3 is TGTGCCAGCAGCGGGATGCTAGCGGGGGGGGAGACCCAGTACTTC. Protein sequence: CASSGMLAGGETQYF.

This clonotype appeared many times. CDR3 sequence: CASSLTTVETQYF. CDR3 nucleotide sequence: TGTGCCAGCAGTTTAACGACAGTAGAGACCCAGTACTTC. The rearrangement uses TRBV12-3 or TRBV12-4 and TRBJ2-5; possible D gene TRBD1, 5 bases. The V and J ends lost 2 bases and 4 bases respectively, with 8 bases between them. The CDR3 consists of 13 residues.

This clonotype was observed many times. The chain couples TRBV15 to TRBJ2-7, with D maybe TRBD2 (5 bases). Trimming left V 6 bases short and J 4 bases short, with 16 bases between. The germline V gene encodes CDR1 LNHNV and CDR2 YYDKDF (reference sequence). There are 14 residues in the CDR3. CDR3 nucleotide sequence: TGTGCCACCAGAGGCGCGGGCCAGACATACGAGCAGTACTTC. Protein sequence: CATRGAGQTYEQYF.

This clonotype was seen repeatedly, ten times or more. CDR3 coding DNA: TGCAGCGTTGAAGAGACAGGGGCGAACACTGAAGCTTTCTTT. Translated: CSVEETGANTEAFF. The chain recombines TRBV29-1 with TRBJ1-1; 8 nucleotides agree with TRBD1. The CDR3 loop spans 14 amino acids. Germline-derived CDR1 and CDR2 are SQVTM and ANQGSEA. J gave up 1 base and V 0 bases, and 1 base lay outside the gene matches.

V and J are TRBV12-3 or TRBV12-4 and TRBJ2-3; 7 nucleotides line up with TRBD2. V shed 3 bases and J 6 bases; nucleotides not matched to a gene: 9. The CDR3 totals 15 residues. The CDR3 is CASSFRGGGVDTQYF. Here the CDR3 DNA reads TGTGCCAGCAGTTTTAGAGGCGGGGGAGTGGATACGCAGTATTTT.

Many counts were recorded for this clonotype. The DNA of the CDR3 is TGCGCCAGCAGCCCGCTCCCGGGGGGGCAGAATGAGCAGTTCTTC. Its protein is CASSPLPGGQNEQFF. The genes are TRBV5-1 and TRBJ2-1, with TRBD2 matching over 8 bases. Germline V gives CDR1 SGHRS, CDR2 YFSETQ. The junction had 10 bases not matched to a gene; V was cut back by 4 bases and J by 7 bases. The CDR3 length is 15 residues.

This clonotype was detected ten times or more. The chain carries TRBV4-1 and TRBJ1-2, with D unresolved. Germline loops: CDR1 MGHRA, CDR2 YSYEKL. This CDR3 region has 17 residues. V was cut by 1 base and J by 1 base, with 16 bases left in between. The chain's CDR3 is CASSQVDMGFSNYGYTF. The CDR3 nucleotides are TGCGCCAGCAGCCAAGTCGATATGGGCTTCAGTAACTATGGCTACACCTTC.

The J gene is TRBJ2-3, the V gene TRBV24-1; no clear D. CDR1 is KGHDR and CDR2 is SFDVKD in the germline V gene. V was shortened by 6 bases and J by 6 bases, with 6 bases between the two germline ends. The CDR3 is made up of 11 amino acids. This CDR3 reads CATSFSDTQYF. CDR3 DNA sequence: TGTGCCACCAGTTTTTCGGATACGCAGTATTTT.

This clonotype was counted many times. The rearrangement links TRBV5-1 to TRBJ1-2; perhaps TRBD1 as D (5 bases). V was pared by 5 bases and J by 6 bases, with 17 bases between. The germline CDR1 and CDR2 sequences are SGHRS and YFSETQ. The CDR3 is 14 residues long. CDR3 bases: TGCGCCAGCAGGCCGGACTCAGGGACCGATGGCTACACCTTC. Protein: CASRPDSGTDGYTF.

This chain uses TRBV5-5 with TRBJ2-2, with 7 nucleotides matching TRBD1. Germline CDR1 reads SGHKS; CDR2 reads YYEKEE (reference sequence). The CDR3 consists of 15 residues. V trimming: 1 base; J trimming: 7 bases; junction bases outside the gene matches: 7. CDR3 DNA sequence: TGTGCCAGCAGCTTGTTCAACAGGGGTTACGGGGAGCTGTTTTTT. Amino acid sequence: CASSLFNRGYGELFF.

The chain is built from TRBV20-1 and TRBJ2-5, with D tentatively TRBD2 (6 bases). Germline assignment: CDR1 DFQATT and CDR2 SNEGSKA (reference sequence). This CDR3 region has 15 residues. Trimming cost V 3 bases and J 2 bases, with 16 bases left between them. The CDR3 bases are TGCAGTGCTAGCGGGGGAGGAGGTTGGCAAGAGACCCAGTACTTC. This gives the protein CSASGGGGWQETQYF.

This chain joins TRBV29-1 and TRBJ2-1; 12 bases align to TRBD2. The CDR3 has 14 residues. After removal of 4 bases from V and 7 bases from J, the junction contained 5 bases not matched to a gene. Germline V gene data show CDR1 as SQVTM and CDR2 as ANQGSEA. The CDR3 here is CSVVLAGGPNEQFF. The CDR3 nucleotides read TGCAGCGTTGTACTAGCGGGGGGACCTAATGAGCAGTTCTTC.